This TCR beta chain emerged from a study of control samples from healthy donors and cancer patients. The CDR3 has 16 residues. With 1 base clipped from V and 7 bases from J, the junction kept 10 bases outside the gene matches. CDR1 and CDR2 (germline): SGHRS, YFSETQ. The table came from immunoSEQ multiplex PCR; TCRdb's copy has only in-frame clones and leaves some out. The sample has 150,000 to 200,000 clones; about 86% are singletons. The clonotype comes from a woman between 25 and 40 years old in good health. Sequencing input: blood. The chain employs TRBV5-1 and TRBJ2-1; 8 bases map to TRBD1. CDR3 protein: CASSLYLGQEGNEQFF. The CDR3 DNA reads TGCGCCAGCAGCTTGTACTTGGGACAGGAGGGAAATGAGCAGTTCTTC.